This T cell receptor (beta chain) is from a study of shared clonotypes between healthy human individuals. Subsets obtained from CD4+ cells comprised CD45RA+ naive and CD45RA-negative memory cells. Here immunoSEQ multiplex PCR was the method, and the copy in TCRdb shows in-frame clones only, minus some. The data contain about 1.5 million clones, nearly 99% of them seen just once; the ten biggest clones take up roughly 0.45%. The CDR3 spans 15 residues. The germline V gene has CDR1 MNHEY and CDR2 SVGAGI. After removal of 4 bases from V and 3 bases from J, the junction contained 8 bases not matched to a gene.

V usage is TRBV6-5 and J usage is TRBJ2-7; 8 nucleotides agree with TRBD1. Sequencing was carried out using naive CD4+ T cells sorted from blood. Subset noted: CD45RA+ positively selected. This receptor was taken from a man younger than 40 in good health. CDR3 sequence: CASSSFRQGLYEQYF. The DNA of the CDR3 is TGTGCCAGCAGTTCCTTTCGACAGGGGCTCTACGAGCAGTACTTC.